This T cell receptor beta chain was obtained from a study of identifying expanded T cells in peripheral blood. Collection occurred without any documented infections or immune events in donors. Germline V lookup: CDR1 GTSNPN, CDR2 SVGIG (reference sequence). The CDR3 length is 12 residues. The junction had 0 bases not matched to a gene; V was cut back by 1 base and J by 4 bases. Sequencing was performed with immunoSEQ multiplex PCR; in TCRdb, only in-frame clones are kept and a portion is missing. The sample yields around 90,000 clones, about 91% seen once. Sequences were obtained from blood. V and J are TRBV30 and TRBJ2-5, with 7 bases matching TRBD1. The clonotype comes from a person between 18 and 75 years old in good health. The CDR3 DNA follows: TGTGCCTGGAGTGCAGGGGGAGAGACCCAGTACTTC. This translates into CAWSAGGETQYF.